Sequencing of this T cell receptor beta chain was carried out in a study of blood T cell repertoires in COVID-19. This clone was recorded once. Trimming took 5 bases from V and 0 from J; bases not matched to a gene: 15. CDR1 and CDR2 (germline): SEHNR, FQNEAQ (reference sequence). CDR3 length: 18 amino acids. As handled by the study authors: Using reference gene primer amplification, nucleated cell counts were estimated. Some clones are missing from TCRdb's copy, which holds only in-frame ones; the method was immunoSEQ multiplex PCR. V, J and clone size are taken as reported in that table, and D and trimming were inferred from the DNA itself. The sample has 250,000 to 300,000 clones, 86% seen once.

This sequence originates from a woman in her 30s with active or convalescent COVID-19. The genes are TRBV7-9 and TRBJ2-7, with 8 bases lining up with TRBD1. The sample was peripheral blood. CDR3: CASSDPLATGAVSYEQYF. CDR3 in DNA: TGTGCCAGCAGCGACCCCCTCGCGACAGGGGCGGTCTCCTACGAGCAGTACTTC.